This entry lists 8 T cell receptor beta chains sequenced from one sample in a study of blood T cell repertoires in COVID-19. Some clones are missing from TCRdb's copy, which holds only in-frame ones; the method was immunoSEQ multiplex PCR. The table shows under 200,000 clones, with more than 75% occurring only once. The sample was peripheral blood. The receptors were gathered from a man aged 45-65 years who had recovered from COVID-19.

The gene calls are TRBV6-1 and TRBJ2-3, with a weak D call TRBD2 (6 bases). With 2 bases removed from V and 10 bases from J, the gap between germline ends came to 16 bases. The CDR3 extends over 14 amino acids. Germline CDR1 is MNHNS and CDR2 is SASEGT. The DNA for the CDR3 is TGTGCCAGCAGTGAACGGGACTTTTTGTCTGCGCAGTATTTT. The encoded protein is CASSERDFLSAQYF.

A remark on this clone: A much larger clone sits a single nucleotide away, making a read error possible. J is TRBJ2-7 and V is TRBV6-5; 7 bases line up with TRBD1. The junction had 2 bases not matched to a gene; V was cut back by 5 bases and J by 1 base. The length of the CDR3 is 13 residues. Germline assignment: CDR1 MNHEY and CDR2 SVGAGI. In nucleotides, the CDR3 is TGTGCCAGCAGTCGGGACAGATCCTACGAGCAGTACTTC. Translation gives CASSRDRSYEQYF.

The chain uses TRBV11-3 and TRBJ1-1; TRBD1 matches at 12 bases. The CDR3 runs 20 residues. Germline CDR1 SGHNT, CDR2 YENEEA. V trimming: 0 bases; J trimming: 8 bases; junction bases outside the gene matches: 19. In DNA form, the CDR3 reads TGTGCCAGCAGCTTAGACACGGGGTTTTTGGGACAGGGGGCGGCCGCCGAAGCTTTCTTT. The encoded protein is CASSLDTGFLGQGAAAEAFF. Drawing the rest from reference TRBV11-3 and TRBJ1-1, the complete variable domain is EAGVVQSPRYKIIEKKQPVAFWCNPISGHNTLYWYLQNLGQGPELLIRYENEEAVDDSQLPKDRFSAERLKGVDSTLKIQPAELGDSAVYLCASSLDTGFLGQGAAAEAFFGQGTRLTVV.

The chain couples TRBV11-2 to TRBJ1-2; 11 bases line up with TRBD1. CDR1 is SGHAT, CDR2 FQNNGV, per germline. The CDR3 has 16 residues. With V trimmed by 3 bases and J by 7 bases, 10 bases remained unmatched. CDR3: CASSFHGQGAGGGYTF. CDR3 coding DNA: TGTGCCAGCAGCTTCCACGGACAGGGGGCAGGAGGTGGCTACACCTTC.

This clone was seen a single time. The chain combines TRBV3-1 (or the pseudogene TRBV3-2) with TRBJ1-4, with D possibly being TRBD1 (6 bases). Germline-derived CDR1 and CDR2 are LGHDT and YNNKEL (reference sequence). V lost 5 bases to trimming and J lost 3 bases, with 10 bases between them. This CDR3 comprises 14 residues. The CDR3 nucleotides are TGTGCCAGCAGCGGGGGGGCGGCTAATGAAAAACTGTTTTTT. It is translated as CASSGGAANEKLFF.

CDR3 region: CASSSRGNIYTEAFF. CDR3 bases: TGTGCCAGCAGCTCGAGGGGGAACATTTACACTGAAGCTTTCTTT. The V gene is TRBV5-6, the J gene TRBJ1-1; D is perhaps TRBD1 (6 bases). The CDR3 has 15 amino acids. Looked up from germline, CDR1 is SGHDT and CDR2 is YYEEEE. Trimming shortened V by 3 bases and J by 3 bases, and 15 bases separated the two germline ends.

The CDR3, as DNA: TGTGCCAGCAGCGTAGACCCAGGGGTAGAGACCCAGTACTTC. Translating gives CASSVDPGVETQYF. The rearrangement uses TRBV9 and TRBJ2-5, with TRBD1 as a possible D gene (6 bases). The CDR3 is 14 amino acids. The V and J ends lost 0 bases and 4 bases respectively, with 10 bases between them. Germline values: CDR1 SGDLS, CDR2 YYNGEE.

This clone was seen only once. This chain joins TRBV24-1 and TRBJ2-5; 7 bases are shared with TRBD1. The CDR3 sequence is 16 residues long. V lost 4 bases, J lost 5 bases, and 12 bases stayed unmatched. The germline gives CDR1 KGHDR, CDR2 SFDVKD. CDR3 nucleotides: TGTGCCACCAGTGAACCAAGACAGGGATTGGCGGAGACCCAGTACTTC. It yields the protein CATSEPRQGLAETQYF.